This T cell receptor (beta chain) came from a study of cytomegalovirus exposure and HLA in healthy donors. Study results and limitations: The presence/absence work took it that sequencing depth was about the same across donors. One later analysis reportedly identified an Asian-associated ancestry cluster that showed fewer N-insertions than the approximately 670-donor mean.

Note on this clone: Its antigen is unknown.

Per the germline V gene, CDR1 is SGHAT and CDR2 is FQNNGV. Trimming removed 4 bases from V and 0 bases from J; junction bases left unmatched: 5. The CDR3 sequence is 16 residues long. The study ran its PCR with 60 Vbeta and 13 Jbeta primers. Sequencing was performed with immunoSEQ multiplex PCR; in TCRdb, only in-frame clones are kept and a portion is missing. The sample includes approximately 110,000 clones, 13% to 15% seen only once; the top ten take around 0.9%. The receptor was isolated from a female donor in good health and CMV-seronegative. The chain employs TRBV11-2 and TRBJ2-7, with 11 bases that match TRBD2. The sequenced sample consisted of PBMCs. For the CDR3, the DNA is TGTGCCAGCAGCTCAAGACTAGCGGGGCACTCCTACGAGCAGTACTTC. Residues: CASSSRLAGHSYEQYF. Full variable domain (remainder filled in from reference TRBV11-2 and TRBJ2-7): EAGVAQSPRYKIIEKRQSVAFWCNPISGHATLYWYQQILGQGPKLLIQFQNNGVVDDSQLPKDRFSAERLKGVDSTLKIQPAKLEDSAVYLCASSSRLAGHSYEQYFGPGTRLTVT.